This TCR beta chain was recorded in a study of blood T cell repertoires in COVID-19. Profiled with immunoSEQ multiplex PCR; TCRdb holds only in-frame clones, not every one. The repertoire consists of a few hundred thousand clones, with about nine tenths occurring once and the leading ten covering roughly 2.8%. The sequenced material came from PBMCs or T cells enriched from blood (not recorded which). The source of this sequence is a woman aged 45-65 years who had been exposed to COVID-19.

CDR3 protein: CASRDSGKEKLFF. Written as DNA, the CDR3 is TGTGCCAGCAGGGACAGTGGGAAGGAAAAACTGTTTTTT. The gene calls are TRBV6-5 and TRBJ1-4, with D perhaps matching TRBD1 (6 bases). Germline-derived CDR1 and CDR2 are MNHEY and SVGAGI. CDR3 length equals 13 residues. Trimming pared 6 bases from V and 8 bases from J, leaving 13 bases between.